A single sample gave rise to the 5 T cell receptor beta chains below, sequenced in a study of blood T cell repertoires in COVID-19. Libraries were prepared by immunoSEQ multiplex PCR; TCRdb keeps only in-frame clonotypes and omits some of them. The repertoire consists of approximately 190,000 clones, with about 88% occurring once and the leading ten covering around 24%. Sequences were obtained from PBMCs or T cells enriched from blood (not recorded which). These receptors all come from a woman aged 40 to 50 in a cohort exposed to, infected with or recovered from COVID-19 (not recorded which).

The chain has TRBV5-1 and TRBJ1-3, with a weak D call TRBD1 (6 bases). The germline CDR1 and CDR2 sequences are SGHRS and YFSETQ. There are 16 residues in the CDR3. Trimming stripped 4 bases from V and 1 base from J, with 15 bases between. DNA of the CDR3: TGCGCCAGCAGCGGGTTACAGGGAACGTCTGGAAACACCATATATTTT. Its protein is CASSGLQGTSGNTIYF.

V and J are TRBV18 and TRBJ2-3; TRBD2 aligns across 12 bases. This CDR3 spans 16 amino acids. CDR1 and CDR2 from the germline V gene are KGHSH and LQKENI. With 3 bases clipped from V and 7 bases from J, the junction kept 8 bases outside the gene matches. CDR3 nucleotide sequence: TGTGCCAGCTCACCGAGGACTAGCGGGGAGTCTAATACGCAGTATTTT. Its protein is CASSPRTSGESNTQYF. The variable domain in full, completed from reference TRBV18 and TRBJ2-3, reads NAGVMQNPRHLVRRRGQEARLRCSPMKGHSHVYWYRQLPEEGLKFMVYLQKENIIDESGMPKERFSAEFPKEGPSILRIQQVVRGDSAAYFCASSPRTSGESNTQYFGPGTRLTVL.

V usage is TRBV5-1 and J usage is TRBJ1-1; TRBD1 is a possible D gene (6 bases). Deletions cut 0 bases from V and 0 bases from J, with 12 bases between. Germline values: CDR1 SGHRS, CDR2 YFSETQ. This CDR3 spans 16 amino acids. CDR3: CASSLGDKRLNTEAFF. CDR3 DNA sequence: TGCGCCAGCAGCTTGGGGGACAAAAGGCTGAACACTGAAGCTTTCTTT.

The chain joins TRBV5-1 to TRBJ2-1; TRBD2 agrees at 9 bases. V gave up 0 bases and J gave up 5 bases; unmatched junction bases: 3. This CDR3 is 15 amino acids long. Per the germline V gene, CDR1 is SGHRS and CDR2 is YFSETQ. The CDR3 here is CASSLVLAGHNEQFF. The CDR3 nucleotides are TGCGCCAGCAGCTTGGTTCTAGCGGGGCACAATGAGCAGTTCTTC.

The V and J genes are TRBV9 and TRBJ2-1, with TRBD1 identical over 9 bases. V trimming: 0 bases; J trimming: 5 bases; junction bases outside the gene matches: 12. Germline CDR1 is SGDLS and CDR2 is YYNGEE. The length of the CDR3 is 18 residues. The CDR3 here is CASSVDASGTGWDNEQFF. The CDR3, as DNA: TGTGCCAGCAGCGTAGACGCCTCCGGGACAGGGTGGGACAATGAGCAGTTCTTC.